Shown below are 7 T cell receptor beta chains from a single sample sequenced in a study of T cell responses to AZD1222 COVID-19 vaccine. The method was immunoSEQ multiplex PCR; TCRdb's version includes in-frame clones alone and lacks a portion of them. The sample includes some 120,000 clones, approximately 89% of them seen just once. Sequencing was performed on peripheral blood, taken on day 0 of AZD1222 vaccination. The receptors here all came from an adult in good health.

V usage is TRBV3-1 (or the pseudogene TRBV3-2) and J usage is TRBJ2-2; 14 bases are shared with TRBD2. J lost 6 bases, V lost 0 bases, and 3 bases had no gene match. Germline V gene sequence: CDR1 LGHDT, CDR2 YNNKEL (reference sequence). The CDR3 has 17 residues. CDR3 loop: CASSQDRLAGGSGELFF. The CDR3 DNA follows: TGTGCCAGCAGCCAAGATAGACTAGCGGGAGGGTCCGGGGAGCTGTTTTTT.

This chain connects TRBV5-4 to TRBJ2-2; D possibly corresponds to TRBD2 (6 bases). Germline values: CDR1 SGHNT, CDR2 YYREEE (reference sequence). The CDR3 spans 16 residues. Trimming left V 2 bases short and J 8 bases short, with 19 bases between. The CDR3 here is CASSFGTPLDLGELFF. The CDR3 DNA sequence: TGTGCCAGCAGCTTTGGGACTCCCCTCGACCTAGGGGAGCTGTTTTTT.

The rearrangement joins TRBV27 to TRBJ2-2; D gene ambiguous. Deletions cut 3 bases from V and 0 bases from J, with 2 bases between. The V gene's germline CDR1 is MNHEY and CDR2 SMNVEV (reference sequence). CDR3 length: 13 residues. The CDR3: CASSFPNTGELFF. As DNA, the CDR3 is TGTGCCAGCAGTTTCCCGAACACCGGGGAGCTGTTTTTT.

A few counts support this clone. The rearrangement links TRBV29-1 to TRBJ1-1; D not resolved. Trimming shortened V by 2 bases and J by 0 bases, and 7 bases separated the two germline ends. Per the germline V gene, CDR1 is SQVTM and CDR2 is ANQGSEA. The length of the CDR3 is 13 residues. The CDR3 DNA reads TGCAGCGTTGAAAAGGATCTGAACACTGAAGCTTTCTTT. Protein product: CSVEKDLNTEAFF.

The chain has TRBV30 and TRBJ2-6; D uncertain. V was clipped by 4 bases and J by 0 bases, with 10 bases between them. This CDR3 contains 15 residues. Germline V lookup: CDR1 GTSNPN, CDR2 SVGIG (reference sequence). The CDR3 bases are TGTGCCTGGAAGGTGGGGTACTCTGGGGCCAACGTCCTGACTTTC. This translates into CAWKVGYSGANVLTF.

CDR3 region: CASTLFGGLNEKLFF. CDR3 in DNA: TGTGCCAGCACCCTATTTGGGGGACTTAATGAAAAACTGTTTTTT. J is TRBJ1-4 and V is TRBV6-5, with D possibly matching TRBD1 (5 bases). Trimming stripped 7 bases from V and 4 bases from J, with 16 bases between. The CDR3 contains 15 residues. Germline CDR1 and CDR2: MNHEY and SVGAGI.

This sequence joins TRBV4-1 and TRBJ1-3, with 8 bases that match TRBD1. CDR1 and CDR2 from the germline V gene are MGHRA and YSYEKL. J lost 6 bases, V lost 5 bases, and 9 bases had no gene match. The CDR3 is 15 residues long. This CDR3 reads CASSSPGTGVNTIYF. CDR3 DNA sequence: TGCGCCAGCAGCTCTCCCGGGACAGGCGTAAACACCATATATTTT.